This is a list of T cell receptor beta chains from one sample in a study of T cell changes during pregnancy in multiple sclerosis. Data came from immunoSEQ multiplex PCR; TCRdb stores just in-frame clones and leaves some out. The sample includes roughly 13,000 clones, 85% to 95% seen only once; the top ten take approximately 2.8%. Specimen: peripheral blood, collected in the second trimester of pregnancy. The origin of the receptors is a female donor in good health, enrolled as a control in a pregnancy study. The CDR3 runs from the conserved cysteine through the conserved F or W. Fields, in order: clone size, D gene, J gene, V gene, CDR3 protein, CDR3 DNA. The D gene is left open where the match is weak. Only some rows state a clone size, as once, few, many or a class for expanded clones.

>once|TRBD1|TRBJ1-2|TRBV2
CASSPRTGGVYGYTF
TGTGCCAGCAGCCCCAGGACAGGGGGAGTCTATGGCTACACCTTC
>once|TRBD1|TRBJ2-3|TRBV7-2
CASSLQRTGGAGGDTQYF
TGTGCCAGCAGCTTACAACGGACAGGGGGCGCGGGTGGAGATACGCAGTATTTT
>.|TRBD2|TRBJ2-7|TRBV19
CASSLRPGLFSYEQYF
TGTGCCAGTAGTCTCCGCCCGGGACTATTTTCCTACGAGCAGTACTTC
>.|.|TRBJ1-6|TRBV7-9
CASRKIGGTSPLHF
TGTGCCAGCAGGAAGATTGGGGGCACTTCACCCCTCCACTTT
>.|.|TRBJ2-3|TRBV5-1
CASSLRDTQYF
TGCGCCAGCAGCCTTCGAGATACGCAGTATTTT
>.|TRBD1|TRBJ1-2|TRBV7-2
CASSLATGVNYGYTF
TGTGCCAGCAGCTTGGCGACAGGGGTTAACTATGGCTACACCTTC
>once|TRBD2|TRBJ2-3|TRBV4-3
CASSQVPGGGLPFRGTQYF
TGCGCCAGCAGCCAAGTTCCGGGGGGGGGACTTCCATTCCGCGGTACGCAGTATTTT
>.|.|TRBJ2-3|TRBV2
CASHSGDTQYF
TGTGCCAGCCACTCCGGAGATACGCAGTATTTT
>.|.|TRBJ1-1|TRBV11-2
CASSRQQNTEAFF
TGTGCCAGCAGCAGACAGCAGAACACTGAAGCTTTCTTT
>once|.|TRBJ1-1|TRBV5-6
CASTSQGYTEAFF
TGTGCCAGCACCTCGCAGGGTTACACTGAAGCTTTCTTT
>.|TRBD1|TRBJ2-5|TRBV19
CASILRGQGKETQYF
TGTGCCAGTATCCTCCGGGGACAGGGAAAAGAGACCCAGTACTTC
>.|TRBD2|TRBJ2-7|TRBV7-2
CASSPFTGTTYEQYF
TGTGCCAGCAGCCCCTTTACCGGGACTACCTACGAGCAGTACTTC
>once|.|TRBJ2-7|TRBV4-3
CASSSEAGFSYEQYF
TGCGCCAGCAGCTCAGAGGCGGGATTCTCCTACGAGCAGTACTTC
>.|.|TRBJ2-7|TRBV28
CASSYPGAYEQYF
TGTGCCAGCAGTTATCCAGGGGCCTACGAGCAGTACTTC
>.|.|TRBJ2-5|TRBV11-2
CASSFVQQETQYF
TGTGCCAGCAGCTTCGTCCAGCAAGAGACCCAGTACTTC
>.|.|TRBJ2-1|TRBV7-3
CASSPWDSGEQFF
TGTGCCAGCAGCCCATGGGACTCGGGTGAGCAGTTCTTC
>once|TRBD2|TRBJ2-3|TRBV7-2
CASSLYSGSSTDTQYF
TGTGCCAGCAGCTTATATAGCGGGAGTAGCACAGATACGCAGTATTTT
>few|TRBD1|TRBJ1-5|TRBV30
CAWSGTGRTNQPQHF
TGTGCCTGGAGTGGGACAGGGCGGACAAATCAGCCCCAGCATTTT
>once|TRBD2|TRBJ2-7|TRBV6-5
CASSYGTSGSYEQYF
TGTGCCAGCAGTTACGGGACTAGCGGTTCCTACGAGCAGTACTTC
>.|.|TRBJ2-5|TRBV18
CASSPPAGREGTQYF
TGTGCCAGCTCACCCCCAGCCGGCAGGGAAGGAACCCAGTACTTC
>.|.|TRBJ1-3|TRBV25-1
CASSPRGFGNTIYF
TGTGCCAGCAGTCCCAGGGGATTTGGAAACACCATATATTTT
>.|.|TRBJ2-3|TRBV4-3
CASSQDGGNHTDTQYF
TGCGCCAGCAGCCAAGACGGAGGGAATCACACAGATACGCAGTATTTT
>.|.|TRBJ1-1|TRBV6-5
CASSSRRGPLNTEAFF
TGTGCCAGCAGTTCCCGCAGGGGCCCCTTGAACACTGAAGCTTTCTTT
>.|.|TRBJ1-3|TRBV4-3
CASSQGGGALGNTIYF
TGCGCCAGCAGCCAAGGTGGAGGGGCCCTTGGAAACACCATATATTTT
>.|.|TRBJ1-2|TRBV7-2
CASSAGTRYHGYTF
TGTGCCAGCAGCGCGGGCACCCGATACCATGGCTACACCTTC
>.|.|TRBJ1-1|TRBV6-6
CASSYARINTEAFF
TGTGCCAGCAGTTACGCCAGGATCAACACTGAAGCTTTCTTT
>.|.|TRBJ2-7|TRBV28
CASSLYRTGTYEQYF
TGTGCCAGCAGTTTATATAGAACAGGGACGTACGAGCAGTACTTC
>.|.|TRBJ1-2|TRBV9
CASSYPGSFGYTF
TGTGCCAGCAGCTATCCCGGGTCCTTCGGCTACACCTTC
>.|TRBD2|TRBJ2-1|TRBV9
CASSPQTSEDEQFF
TGTGCCAGCAGCCCACAGACTAGCGAAGATGAGCAGTTCTTC
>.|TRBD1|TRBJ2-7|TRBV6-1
CASRQGQDPLYEQYF
TGTGCCAGCAGACAAGGACAGGACCCCCTCTACGAGCAGTACTTC
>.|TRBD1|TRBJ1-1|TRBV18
CASSPGTGDRAFF
TGTGCCAGCTCACCCGGGACAGGGGATAGGGCTTTCTTT
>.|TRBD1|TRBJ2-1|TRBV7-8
CASSFPGGDNEQFF
TGTGCCAGCAGCTTCCCAGGGGGAGACAATGAGCAGTTCTTC
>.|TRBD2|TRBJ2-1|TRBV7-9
CASILLADLHNEQFF
TGTGCCAGCATTCTACTAGCGGATCTTCACAATGAGCAGTTCTTC
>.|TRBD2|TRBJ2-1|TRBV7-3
CASSLHMRENYNEQFF
TGTGCCAGCAGCTTACATATGCGGGAGAACTACAATGAGCAGTTCTTC
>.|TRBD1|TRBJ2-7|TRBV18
CASSDRQGSREQYF
TGTGCCAGCTCAGATCGACAGGGGAGTCGAGAGCAGTACTTC
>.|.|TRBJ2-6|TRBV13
CASSSFTGKLPGANVLTF
TGTGCCAGCAGCTCATTCACAGGGAAACTCCCTGGGGCCAACGTCCTGACTTTC
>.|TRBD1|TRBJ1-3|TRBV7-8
CASSPRDSSGNTIYF
TGTGCCAGCAGCCCCCGGGACAGCTCTGGAAACACCATATATTTT